A single count supports the clone carrying this TCR beta chain. The sample comes from a study of blood T cell repertoires in COVID-19. Measured with immunoSEQ multiplex PCR; TCRdb has only the in-frame clones, and not every one. Of more than 100,000 clones listed, 65% to 85% are singletons. The CDR3 covers 18 residues. Germline loops: CDR1 LNHNV, CDR2 YYDKDF (reference sequence). Germline trimming cut 0 bases from V and 0 bases from J; bases unmatched to any gene: 10. This chain uses TRBV15 with TRBJ2-7, with 8 bases aligning to TRBD1. What was sequenced was PBMCs or T cells enriched from blood (not recorded which). This clonotype was sampled from a woman under 40 who had recovered from COVID-19. CDR3: CATSRERKTGGSSYEQYF. The CDR3 DNA follows: TGTGCCACCAGCAGAGAACGCAAAACAGGGGGGAGCTCCTACGAGCAGTACTTC.